This is a list of T cell receptor beta chains from one sample in a study of graft-versus-host responses after intestinal transplantation. TCRdb's copy holds only in-frame clones and misses some; the assay was immunoSEQ multiplex PCR. Seen here are 2,000 to 2,500 clones, about 93% observed once, and the top ten hold approximately 1.5%. The specimen comprised PBMCs, sampled 19 days after intestinal transplant. Receptors originate from a human patient who received an intestinal transplant, so some T cells may come from the graft donor. The CDR3 runs from the conserved cysteine through the conserved F or W. The D gene is left open where the match is weak. The listing skips clone size in some rows; elsewhere it reads once, few, many or a size class.

D gene	V gene	J gene	clone size	CDR3 protein	CDR3 DNA
NA	TRBV6-6	TRBJ1-5	once	CASSYAEGSNQPQHF	TGTGCCAGCAGTTACGCGGAGGGTAGCAATCAGCCCCAGCATTTT
NA	TRBV5-6	TRBJ2-1	NA	CASSLGQGWHEQFF	TGTGCCAGCAGCTTGGGACAAGGTTGGCATGAGCAGTTCTTC
NA	TRBV6-5	TRBJ1-1	NA	CASSYSSSLMNTEAFF	TGTGCCAGCAGTTACTCTAGTAGTCTCATGAACACTGAAGCTTTCTTT
NA	TRBV6-1	TRBJ2-7	NA	CASSDSGGAYEQYF	TGTGCCAGCAGTGACAGCGGCGGGGCCTACGAGCAGTACTTC
NA	TRBV30	TRBJ1-5	NA	CAWSPGTGGQPQHF	TGTGCCTGGTCGCCCGGGACGGGAGGGCAGCCCCAGCATTTT
TRBD1	TRBV27	TRBJ2-2	NA	CASSFGRGLGELFF	TGTGCCAGCAGTTTCGGAAGGGGGCTAGGGGAGCTGTTTTTT
NA	TRBV9	TRBJ1-2	NA	CASSVAEDSLYGYTF	TGTGCCAGCAGCGTAGCGGAGGACAGCCTCTATGGCTACACCTTC
TRBD1	TRBV19	TRBJ1-1	NA	CASSTDRDTEAFF	TGTGCCAGTAGTACGGACAGGGACACTGAAGCTTTCTTT
NA	TRBV9	TRBJ2-3	NA	CASTIGQSTDTQYF	TGTGCCAGCACCATCGGACAGAGCACAGATACGCAGTATTTT
TRBD1	TRBV4-1	TRBJ2-2	NA	CASSQWAEGASNTGELFF	TGCGCCAGCAGCCAGTGGGCTGAGGGGGCCTCGAACACCGGGGAGCTGTTTTTT
TRBD2	TRBV7-3	TRBJ2-1	NA	CASSPTGTSDNEQFF	TGTGCCAGCAGCCCAACCGGGACTAGCGACAATGAGCAGTTCTTC
TRBD1	TRBV6-5	TRBJ1-2	once	CASSYSTGEQYGYTF	TGTGCCAGCAGTTACTCGACAGGGGAGCAGTATGGCTACACCTTC
TRBD1	TRBV2	TRBJ1-5	once	CASGQGGLRPQHF	TGTGCCAGCGGACAGGGAGGGCTTCGGCCCCAGCATTTT
TRBD2	TRBV6-1	TRBJ2-5	NA	CASRGRGQETQYF	TGTGCCAGCAGAGGGCGGGGGCAAGAGACCCAGTACTTC
TRBD1	TRBV5-4	TRBJ2-7	NA	CASSPGTEVSYEQYF	TGTGCCAGCAGCCCCGGGACAGAAGTATCCTACGAGCAGTACTTC
NA	TRBV10-3	TRBJ1-1	NA	CAIRKTALTAEAFF	TGTGCCATCCGAAAGACAGCCCTGACGGCTGAAGCTTTCTTT
TRBD2	TRBV6-6	TRBJ2-1	NA	CASSYLGGTGNEQFF	TGTGCCAGCAGTTACCTGGGGGGGACGGGCAATGAGCAGTTCTTC
NA	TRBV4-3	TRBJ1-4	NA	CASSQDIASGYNEKLFF	TGCGCCAGCAGCCAAGATATCGCTTCCGGGTATAATGAAAAACTGTTTTTT
TRBD2	TRBV7-9	TRBJ2-3	NA	CASSLQRGGADTQYF	TGTGCCAGCAGCTTACAGCGGGGGGGCGCGGATACGCAGTATTTT
TRBD1	TRBV28	TRBJ2-1	NA	CASGQGGKEINEQFF	TGTGCCAGCGGACAGGGCGGAAAGGAGATCAATGAGCAGTTCTTC
NA	TRBV5-4	TRBJ1-1	NA	CASSFPGGGAEAFF	TGTGCCAGCAGCTTTCCCGGAGGAGGCGCTGAAGCTTTCTTT
NA	TRBV5-1	TRBJ1-1	NA	CASSSQTGNTEAFF	TGCGCCAGCAGCTCTCAGACGGGGAACACTGAAGCTTTCTTT
NA	TRBV30	TRBJ2-3	NA	CAWSGGAGADTQYF	TGTGCCTGGAGTGGCGGGGCCGGGGCAGATACGCAGTATTTT
TRBD1	TRBV7-7	TRBJ1-1	NA	CASRKYPRTGDTEAFF	TGTGCTAGCAGAAAATACCCCCGGACAGGGGATACTGAAGCTTTCTTT
TRBD1	TRBV5-1	TRBJ1-6	NA	CASSISGTGKGNSPLHF	TGCGCCAGCAGCATCTCCGGGACAGGGAAGGGGAATTCACCCCTCCACTTT
TRBD1	TRBV11-3	TRBJ2-7	NA	CASSLDCRGQYEQYF	TGTGCCAGCAGCTTAGATTGCAGGGGGCAGTACGAGCAGTACTTC
NA	TRBV27	TRBJ1-6	NA	CASHERGTRVGNSPLHF	TGTGCCAGCCATGAACGGGGGACCAGAGTCGGGAATTCACCCCTCCACTTT
NA	TRBV5-1	TRBJ2-3	NA	CASSWATPSTDTQYF	TGCGCCAGCAGCTGGGCTACTCCTAGCACAGATACGCAGTATTTT
TRBD2	TRBV7-6	TRBJ2-3	NA	CASSQISGGAATDTQYF	TGTGCCAGCAGCCAAATCAGCGGGGGGGCCGCGACAGATACGCAGTATTTT
TRBD1	TRBV6-1	TRBJ2-1	NA	CASRWTGSYNEQFF	TGTGCCAGCAGGTGGACAGGGTCCTACAATGAGCAGTTCTTC
NA	TRBV5-4	TRBJ1-1	NA	CASSLGRTDPEAFF	TGTGCCAGCAGCTTGGGCCGGACAGATCCCGAAGCTTTCTTT
NA	TRBV19	TRBJ1-1	NA	CASSQDETPNTEAFF	TGTGCCAGTAGTCAAGACGAGACACCAAACACTGAAGCTTTCTTT
TRBD2	TRBV7-3	TRBJ2-3	NA	CASSQLPSGVGTDTQYF	TGTGCCAGCAGCCAACTACCAAGCGGGGTGGGCACAGATACGCAGTATTTT
TRBD2	TRBV5-6	TRBJ2-3	NA	CASSRRTSGGITDTQYF	TGTGCCAGCAGCAGACGGACTAGCGGGGGGATCACAGATACGCAGTATTTT
NA	TRBV11-2	TRBJ2-5	once	CATSRERETQYF	TGTGCCACCTCTCGGGAACGGGAGACCCAGTACTTC
NA	TRBV5-1	TRBJ2-2	NA	CASSLAGNTGELFF	TGCGCCAGCAGCTTAGCAGGGAACACCGGGGAGCTGTTTTTT
NA	TRBV28	TRBJ1-3	NA	CATQVGQTSGNTIYF	TGTGCCACGCAGGTGGGGCAGACCTCTGGAAACACCATATATTTT
NA	TRBV4-3	TRBJ1-2	NA	CASSQTQGIYGYTF	TGCGCCAGCAGCCAAACGCAGGGTATCTATGGCTACACCTTC
NA	TRBV6-6	TRBJ2-3	NA	CASSLPVTGGTDTQYF	TGTGCCAGCAGTTTGCCTGTCACGGGGGGCACAGATACGCAGTATTTT
NA	TRBV7-9	TRBJ1-3	NA	CASSRKALRDTVTGNTIYF	TGTGCCAGCAGCCGCAAAGCCCTCCGGGACACGGTAACTGGAAACACCATATATTTT
NA	TRBV9	TRBJ1-5	once	CASSVDDSQPQHF	TGTGCCAGCAGCGTCGATGACTCCCAGCCCCAGCATTTT
NA	TRBV15	TRBJ2-2	NA	CATRQDPRHNTGELFF	TGTGCCACTAGACAGGACCCCCGGCATAACACCGGGGAGCTGTTTTTT
TRBD1	TRBV6-5	TRBJ1-2	NA	CASSQPRQGSGGYTF	TGTGCCAGCAGTCAACCCCGACAGGGATCAGGGGGCTACACCTTC
NA	TRBV19	TRBJ1-2	once	CASSPRGVQRDGYTF	TGTGCCAGTAGTCCCCGGGGGGTACAACGGGATGGCTACACCTTC
NA	TRBV14	TRBJ1-5	NA	CASSQGGGSNQPQHF	TGTGCCAGCAGCCAAGGGGGAGGGAGCAATCAGCCCCAGCATTTT
NA	TRBV5-5	TRBJ1-2	NA	CASSSSKGDYGYTF	TGTGCCAGCAGCAGCTCCAAGGGGGACTATGGCTACACCTTC
TRBD2	TRBV6-6	TRBJ2-3	NA	CASSYGRAHGTDTQYF	TGTGCCAGCAGTTACGGGAGGGCCCACGGTACAGATACGCAGTATTTT
TRBD2	TRBV7-3	TRBJ2-3	NA	CASSSLAGGTDTQYF	TGTGCCAGCAGCTCGCTAGCGGGCGGCACAGATACGCAGTATTTT
NA	TRBV28	TRBJ1-2	NA	CASSTGNYGYTF	TGTGCCAGCAGCACAGGGAACTATGGCTACACCTTC
TRBD1	TRBV6-5	TRBJ1-2	NA	CASTYGQGAYGYTF	TGTGCCAGCACCTACGGACAGGGGGCATATGGCTACACCTTC